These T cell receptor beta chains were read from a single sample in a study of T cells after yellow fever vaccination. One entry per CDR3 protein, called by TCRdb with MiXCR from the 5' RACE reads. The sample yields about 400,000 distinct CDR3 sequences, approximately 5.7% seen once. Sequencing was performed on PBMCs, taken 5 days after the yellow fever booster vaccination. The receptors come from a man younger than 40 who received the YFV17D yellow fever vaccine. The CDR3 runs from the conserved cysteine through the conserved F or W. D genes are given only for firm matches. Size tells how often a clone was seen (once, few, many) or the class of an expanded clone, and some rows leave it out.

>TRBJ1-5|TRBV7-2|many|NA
TGTGCCAGCAGCTTAGTTTTGGGTTATCAGCCCCAGCATTTT
CASSLVLGYQPQHF
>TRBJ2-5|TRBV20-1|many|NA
TGCAGTGCTAGAGGGGTCTGGGAGACCCAGTACTTC
CSARGVWETQYF
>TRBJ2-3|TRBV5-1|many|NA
TGCGCCAGCAGCTTGGGAGTAGACACAGATACGCAGTATTTT
CASSLGVDTDTQYF
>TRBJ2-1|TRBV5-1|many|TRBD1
TGCGCCAGCAGCTTGGACAGGGGCCGGTACAATGAGCAGTTCTTC
CASSLDRGRYNEQFF
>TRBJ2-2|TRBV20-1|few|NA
TGCAGTGCTAGGGAATGGCAGTCCACCGGGGAGCTGTTTTTT
CSAREWQSTGELFF
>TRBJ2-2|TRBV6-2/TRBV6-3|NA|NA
TGTGCCAGCACCGATTGGGCGCCGGACTGGGAGCTGTTTTTT
CASTDWAPDWELFF
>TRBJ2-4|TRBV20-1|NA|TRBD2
TGCAGTGCTACTAGCGGTATGGTAGCCAAAAACATTCAGTACTTC
CSATSGMVAKNIQYF
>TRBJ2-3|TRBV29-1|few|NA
TGCAGCGTCTTGACACAAACAGATACGCAGTATTTT
CSVLTQTDTQYF
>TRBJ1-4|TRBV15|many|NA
TGTGCCACCAGCAGCACATCGGGCCCCCTGAGGGAAAAACTGTTTTTT
CATSSTSGPLREKLFF
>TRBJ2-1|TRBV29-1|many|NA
TGCAGCGTTGAAGATCGCGGGGCCAAGTTCTTC
CSVEDRGAKFF
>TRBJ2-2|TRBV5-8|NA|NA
TGTACCAGATGGGCCAGGGTCCTCACCTGGGAGCTGTTTTTT
CTRWARVLTWELFF
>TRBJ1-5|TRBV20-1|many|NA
TGCAGTGCTAGTGCCGGTTATAGCAATCAGCCCCAGCATTTT
CSASAGYSNQPQHF
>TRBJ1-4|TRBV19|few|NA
TGTGCCAGTAGTGTACGATGGGACGCAACTAATGAAAAACTGTTTTTT
CASSVRWDATNEKLFF
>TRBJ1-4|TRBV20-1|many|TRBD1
TGCAGTGCTAGGGGACAGAGTAATGAAAAACTGTTTTTT
CSARGQSNEKLFF
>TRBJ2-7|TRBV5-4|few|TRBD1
TGTGCCAGCAGCTCCACCGGGACAGGAACTCCCTACGAGCAGTACTTC
CASSSTGTGTPYEQYF
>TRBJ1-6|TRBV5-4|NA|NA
TGTGCCAGCAGCTTACAGGCCGAAAATTCACCCCTCCACTTT
CASSLQAENSPLHF
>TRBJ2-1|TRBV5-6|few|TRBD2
TGTGCCAGCAGCTTCCGGGGGAGCGGGAGTTCCTACAATGAGCAGTTCTTC
CASSFRGSGSSYNEQFF
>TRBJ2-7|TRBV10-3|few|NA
TGTGCCATCATGAGGGCGGACGAGCAGTACTTC
CAIMRADEQYF
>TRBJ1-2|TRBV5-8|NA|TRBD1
TGTGCCAGCAGCTGGGGACAGGGGATTGGCTACACCTTC
CASSWGQGIGYTF
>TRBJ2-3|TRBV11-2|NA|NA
TGTGCCAGCAGCTTCTTGACAGGTCCAACAGATACGCAGTATTTT
CASSFLTGPTDTQYF
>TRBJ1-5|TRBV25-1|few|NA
TGTGCCAGCAGTGCCCGGGGTGGGGGGTTGCAGCCCCAGCATTTT
CASSARGGGLQPQHF
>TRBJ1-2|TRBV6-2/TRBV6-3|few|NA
TGTGCCAGCAGTCGGACTCTCGATCCCTATGGCTACACCTTC
CASSRTLDPYGYTF
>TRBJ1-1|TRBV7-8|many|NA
TGTGCCAGCAGCTCCAGAGGAGTGAACACTGAAGCTTTCTTT
CASSSRGVNTEAFF
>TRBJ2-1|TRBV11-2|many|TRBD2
TGTGCCAGCACAAGGACTAGCGCCAATGAGCAGTTCTTC
CASTRTSANEQFF
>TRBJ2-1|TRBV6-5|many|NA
TGTGCCAGCAGTTTCAGGAGCTCCTACAATGAGCAGTTCTTC
CASSFRSSYNEQFF
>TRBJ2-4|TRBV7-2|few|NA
TGTGCCAGCAGCTCGAACCCCCCACAGAATAAGTCTTGG
CASSSNPPQNKSW
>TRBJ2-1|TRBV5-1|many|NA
TGCGCCAGCAGCTTGGTAAGCTTCTATGAGCAGTTCTTC
CASSLVSFYEQFF
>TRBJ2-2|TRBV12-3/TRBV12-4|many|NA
TGTGCCAGCAGTTACCAGGGCAGAACCGGGGAGCTGTTTTTT
CASSYQGRTGELFF
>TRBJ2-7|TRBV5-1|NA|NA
TGCGCCAGCAGCGAGGGGGGGCAGTTGTCCTACGAGCAGTACTTC
CASSEGGQLSYEQYF